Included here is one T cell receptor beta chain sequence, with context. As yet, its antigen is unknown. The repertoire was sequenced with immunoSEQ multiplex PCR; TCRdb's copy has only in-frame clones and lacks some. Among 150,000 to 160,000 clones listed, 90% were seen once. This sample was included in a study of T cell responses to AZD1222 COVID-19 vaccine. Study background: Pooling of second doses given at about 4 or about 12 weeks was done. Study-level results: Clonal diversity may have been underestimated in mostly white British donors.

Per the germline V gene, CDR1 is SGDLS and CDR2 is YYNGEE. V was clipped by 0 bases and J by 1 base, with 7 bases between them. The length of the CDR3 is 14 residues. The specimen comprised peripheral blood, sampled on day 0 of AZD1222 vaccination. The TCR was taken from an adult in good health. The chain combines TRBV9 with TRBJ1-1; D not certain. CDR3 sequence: CASSVAVENTEAFF. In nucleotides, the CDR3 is TGTGCCAGCAGCGTAGCCGTGGAGAACACTGAAGCTTTCTTT.